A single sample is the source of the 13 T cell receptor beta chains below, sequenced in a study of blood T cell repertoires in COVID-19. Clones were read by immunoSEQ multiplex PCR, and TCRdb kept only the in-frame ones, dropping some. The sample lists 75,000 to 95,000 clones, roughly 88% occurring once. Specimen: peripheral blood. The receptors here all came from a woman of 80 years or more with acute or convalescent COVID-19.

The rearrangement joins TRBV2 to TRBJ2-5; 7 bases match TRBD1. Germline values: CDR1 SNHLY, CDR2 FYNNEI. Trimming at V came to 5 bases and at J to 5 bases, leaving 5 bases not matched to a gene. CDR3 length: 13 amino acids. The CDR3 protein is CASSYRGRETQYF. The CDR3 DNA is TGTGCCAGCAGTTACAGGGGAAGGGAGACCCAGTACTTC.

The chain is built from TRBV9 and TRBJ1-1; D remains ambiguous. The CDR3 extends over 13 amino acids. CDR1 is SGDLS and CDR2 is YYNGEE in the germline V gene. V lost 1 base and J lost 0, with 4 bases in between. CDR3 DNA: TGTGCCAGCAGCGTAACGGTGAACACTGAAGCTTTCTTT. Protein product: CASSVTVNTEAFF.

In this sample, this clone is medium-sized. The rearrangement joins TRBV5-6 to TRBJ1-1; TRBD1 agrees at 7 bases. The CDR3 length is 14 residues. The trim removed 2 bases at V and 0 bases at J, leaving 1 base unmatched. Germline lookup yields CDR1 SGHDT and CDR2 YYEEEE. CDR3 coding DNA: TGTGCCAGCAGCTTTGGGACAGTGAACACTGAAGCTTTCTTT. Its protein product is CASSFGTVNTEAFF.

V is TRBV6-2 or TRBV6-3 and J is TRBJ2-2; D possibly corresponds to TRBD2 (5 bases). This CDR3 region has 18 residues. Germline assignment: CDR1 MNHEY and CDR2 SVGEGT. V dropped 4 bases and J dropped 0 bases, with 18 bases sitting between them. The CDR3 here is CASSSGVVVNANTGELFF. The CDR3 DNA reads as TGTGCCAGCAGTTCCGGGGTAGTCGTGAACGCGAACACCGGGGAGCTGTTTTTT.

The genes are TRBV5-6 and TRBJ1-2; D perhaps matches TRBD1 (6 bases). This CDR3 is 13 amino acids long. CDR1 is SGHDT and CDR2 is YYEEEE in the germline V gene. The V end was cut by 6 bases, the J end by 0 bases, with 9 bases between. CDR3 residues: CASTSGANYGYTF. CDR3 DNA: TGTGCCAGCACCTCAGGGGCTAACTATGGCTACACCTTC.

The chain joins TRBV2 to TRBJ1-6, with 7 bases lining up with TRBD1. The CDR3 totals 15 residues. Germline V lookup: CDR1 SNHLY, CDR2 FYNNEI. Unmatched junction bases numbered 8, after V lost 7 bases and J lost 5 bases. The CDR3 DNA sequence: TGTGCCAGCAACCCTAGGGACAGTAATAATTCACCCCTCCACTTT. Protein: CASNPRDSNNSPLHF.

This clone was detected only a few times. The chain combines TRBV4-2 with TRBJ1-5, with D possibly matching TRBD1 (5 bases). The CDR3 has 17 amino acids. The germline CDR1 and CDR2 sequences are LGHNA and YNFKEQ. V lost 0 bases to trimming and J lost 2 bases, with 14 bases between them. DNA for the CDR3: TGTGCCAGCAGCCAAGATCGACGGGACTTGGGCAATCAGCCCCAGCATTTT. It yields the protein CASSQDRRDLGNQPQHF.

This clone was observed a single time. The DNA of the CDR3 is TGTGCCAGCAGCCACACAGGGTTCTCCTACAATGAGCAGTTCTTC. This codes for CASSHTGFSYNEQFF. This chain joins TRBV3-1 (or the pseudogene TRBV3-2) and TRBJ2-1, with D maybe TRBD1 (6 bases). Germline CDR1 reads LGHDT; CDR2 reads YNNKEL (reference sequence). V lost 3 bases, J lost 0 bases, and 9 bases lay in between. The CDR3 contains 15 residues.

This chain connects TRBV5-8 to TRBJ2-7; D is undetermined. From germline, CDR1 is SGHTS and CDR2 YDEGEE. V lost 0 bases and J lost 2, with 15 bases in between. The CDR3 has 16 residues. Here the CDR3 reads CASSLGVRGPTYEQYF. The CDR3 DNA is TGTGCCAGCAGCTTGGGGGTTAGAGGCCCCACCTACGAGCAGTACTTC.

The CDR3 DNA reads TGTGCCAGCAGCCCATTTCGGGGACAGGGCAATTCACCCCTCCACTTT. Translating it yields CASSPFRGQGNSPLHF. The rearrangement links TRBV7-9 to TRBJ1-6; 9 bases align to TRBD1. V trimming: 5 bases; J trimming: 7 bases; junction bases outside the gene matches: 9. The CDR3 runs to 16 residues. Germline assignment: CDR1 SEHNR and CDR2 FQNEAQ (reference sequence).

The chain's CDR3 is CASSTDSAKHF. In nucleotides, the CDR3 is TGTGCCAGTAGTACGGACAGCGCGAAGCATTTT. The gene calls are TRBV19 and TRBJ1-5; tentatively, D is TRBD1 (6 bases). The CDR3 has 11 amino acids. Trimming took off 4 bases at V and 14 bases at J, with 12 bases between the two ends. The germline CDR1 and CDR2 sequences are LNHDA and SQIVND (reference sequence).

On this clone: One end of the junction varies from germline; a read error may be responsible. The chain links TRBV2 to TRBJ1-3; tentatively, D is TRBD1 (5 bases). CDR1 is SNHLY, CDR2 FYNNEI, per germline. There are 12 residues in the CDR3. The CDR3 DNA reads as TGTGCCAGCCAGGGTTATGGAAGCACCATATATTTT. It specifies CASQGYGSTIYF.

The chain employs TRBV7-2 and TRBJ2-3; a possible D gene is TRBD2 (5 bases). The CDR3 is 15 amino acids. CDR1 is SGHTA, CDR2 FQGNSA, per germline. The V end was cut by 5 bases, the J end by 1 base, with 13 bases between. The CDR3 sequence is CASSQRRWGTDTQYF. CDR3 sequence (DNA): TGTGCCAGCAGCCAGAGGAGGTGGGGCACAGATACGCAGTATTTT.